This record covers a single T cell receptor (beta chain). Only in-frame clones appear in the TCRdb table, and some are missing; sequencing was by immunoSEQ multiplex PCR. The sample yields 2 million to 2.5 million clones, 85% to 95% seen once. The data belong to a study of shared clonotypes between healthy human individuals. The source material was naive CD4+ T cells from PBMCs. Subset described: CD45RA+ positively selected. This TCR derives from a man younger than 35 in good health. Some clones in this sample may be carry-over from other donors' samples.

CDR3: CARSFRDSTYEQYF. The DNA of the CDR3 is TGTGCCAGAAGCTTCCGGGACAGTACCTACGAGCAGTACTTC. The genes are TRBV5-3 and TRBJ2-7; 7 nucleotides line up with TRBD1. TRBV5-3 is treated as an ORF (open reading frame) with a function not yet certain. The CDR3 contains 14 residues. With 2 bases clipped from V and 2 bases from J, the junction kept 4 bases outside the gene matches.